These 27 T cell receptor beta chains share one sample of origin, sequenced in a study of CD8 T cells in Susac syndrome. Reverse transcription of about 0.5 to 1 ug RNA was performed with random hexamers. TCRdb called the immunoSEQ multiplex PCR reads again in MiXCR, with one record for every CDR3 protein. The sample holds some 130,000 distinct CDR3 sequences, roughly 94% seen once. Material: CD4+ T cells from PBMCs. These receptors were obtained from a human donor with multiple sclerosis.

The rearrangement links TRBV19 to TRBJ1-1; D ambiguous. V was cut by 3 bases and J by 1 base, with 12 bases left in between. The CDR3 covers 15 residues. Germline V gene sequence: CDR1 LNHDA, CDR2 SQIVND (reference sequence). The CDR3 sequence is CASSIMASGNTEAFF. DNA of the CDR3: TGTGCCAGTAGTATTATGGCCTCGGGGAACACTGAAGCTTTCTTT.

The V gene is TRBV5-1, the J gene TRBJ1-2; D not certain. In germline, CDR1 is SGHRS, CDR2 YFSETQ. V lost 0 bases to trimming and J lost 7 bases, with 10 bases between them. The CDR3 loop spans 13 amino acids. CDR3 amino acids: CASSLGMMGGYTF. CDR3 DNA: TGCGCCAGCAGCTTGGGAATGATGGGTGGCTACACCTTC.

The CDR3 DNA reads as TGCAGCGTTGCTACAACAGGGGGCGGTTTGGAGCAGTACTTC. Protein sequence: CSVATTGGGLEQYF. This chain connects TRBV29-1 to TRBJ2-7, with 9 bases that match TRBD1. The CDR3 runs to 14 residues. From germline, CDR1 is SQVTM and CDR2 ANQGSEA. Unmatched junction bases numbered 11, after V lost 4 bases and J lost 7 bases.

V usage is TRBV15 and J usage is TRBJ2-3; 8 positions match TRBD2. This CDR3 spans 13 amino acids. V gave up 10 bases and J gave up 1 base; unmatched junction bases: 4. Germline V lookup: CDR1 LNHNV, CDR2 YYDKDF (reference sequence). The CDR3 DNA reads as TGTGCCATCACTAGCGGCCGCACAGATACGCAGTATTTT. It translates to CAITSGRTDTQYF.

The chain combines TRBV5-6 with TRBJ2-2, with 7 bases identical to TRBD1. The ends lost 1 base at V and 5 bases at J; junction bases unmatched: 8. This CDR3 spans 16 amino acids. Germline V gene sequence: CDR1 SGHDT, CDR2 YYEEEE. In DNA, the CDR3 is TGTGCCAGCAGCTTGAGAGACAGGGACCTGACCGGGGAGCTGTTTTTT. Translation gives CASSLRDRDLTGELFF. Looking up the rest from reference TRBV5-6 and TRBJ2-2 gives the full variable domain: DAGVTQSPTHLIKTRGQQVTLRCSPKSGHDTVSWYQQALGQGPQFIFQYYEEEERQRGNFPDRFSGHQFPNYSSELNVNALLLGDSALYLCASSLRDRDLTGELFFGEGSRLTVL.

The chain recombines TRBV6-5 with TRBJ1-2, with TRBD1 as a possible D gene (6 bases). V dropped 2 bases and J dropped 2 bases, with 15 bases sitting between them. From germline, CDR1 is MNHEY and CDR2 SVGAGI. This CDR3 comprises 16 residues. The CDR3 loop reads CASSYAGGGDNYGYTF. CDR3 DNA sequence: TGTGCCAGCAGTTACGCCGGAGGGGGAGACAACTATGGCTACACCTTC.

The chain is built from TRBV19 and TRBJ1-3; D is ambiguous. Germline V gene sequence: CDR1 LNHDA, CDR2 SQIVND (reference sequence). With 4 bases removed from V and 2 bases from J, the gap between germline ends came to 15 bases. The CDR3 covers 16 residues. Here the CDR3 DNA reads TGTGCCAGTAGTACCGATTGGGCCCGCCCTGGAAACACCATATATTTT. As protein: CASSTDWARPGNTIYF.

The CDR3 is CASIPQGGTGTGYTF. As DNA, the CDR3 is TGTGCCAGCATACCCCAGGGCGGGACAGGGACTGGCTACACCTTC. The V and J genes are TRBV7-2 and TRBJ1-2, with 9 nucleotides matching TRBD1. This CDR3 has 15 residues. CDR1 is SGHTA and CDR2 is FQGNSA in the germline V gene. The junction had 13 bases not matched to a gene; V was cut back by 7 bases and J by 7 bases.

The CDR3 DNA sequence: TGTGCCACCAGCTACGGGGGGGGCCGGTCTGGAAACACCATATATTTT. Translating it yields CATSYGGGRSGNTIYF. This chain connects TRBV15 to TRBJ1-3, with D tentatively TRBD1 (6 bases). Germline CDR1 is LNHNV and CDR2 is YYDKDF (reference sequence). V gave up 5 bases and J gave up 1 base, with 15 bases separating them. The CDR3 has 16 amino acids. The full variable domain, completed using reference TRBV15 and TRBJ1-3, is DAMVIQNPRYQVTQFGKPVTLSCSQTLNHNVMYWYQQKSSQAPKLLFHYYDKDFNNEADTPDNFQSRRPNTSFCFLDIRSPGLGDTAMYLCATSYGGGRSGNTIYFGEGSWLTVV.

The genes are TRBV7-3 and TRBJ1-6, with 9 positions matching TRBD1. V lost 4 bases, J lost 7 bases, and 2 bases stayed unmatched. The germline V gene has CDR1 SGHTA and CDR2 FQGTGA. The CDR3 totals 14 residues. As DNA, the CDR3 is TGTGCCAGCAGCTCAGGACAGGGGAATTCACCCCTCCACTTT. Its translation is CASSSGQGNSPLHF.

The chain links TRBV7-9 to TRBJ1-1; 9 positions match TRBD1. CDR3 size: 15 residues. Looked up from germline, CDR1 is SEHNR and CDR2 is FQNEAQ (reference sequence). V lost 3 bases, J lost 3 bases, and 5 bases stayed unmatched. CDR3 DNA sequence: TGTGCCAGCAGCTTGACCCGGGACAGGGACACTGAAGCTTTCTTT. It translates to CASSLTRDRDTEAFF.

In DNA form, the CDR3 reads TGCGCCAGCAGCTTACAAGGCGCACAGGGAGACGGCTACACCTTC. Its protein is CASSLQGAQGDGYTF. V gene TRBV5-1 combines with J gene TRBJ1-2; D may be TRBD1 (6 bases). This CDR3 comprises 15 residues. Trimming left V 2 bases short and J 8 bases short, with 19 bases between. Germline lookup yields CDR1 SGHRS and CDR2 YFSETQ.

The rearrangement joins TRBV2 to TRBJ1-5; D not resolved. CDR1 is SNHLY, CDR2 FYNNEI, per germline. The germline V and J ends were trimmed by 2 bases and 2 bases, with 10 bases remaining between them. This CDR3 spans 15 amino acids. CDR3 loop: CASSENSWGNQPQHF. The CDR3 DNA reads TGTGCCAGCAGTGAAAATAGTTGGGGCAATCAGCCCCAGCATTTT.

CDR3 nucleotides: TGTGCCAGCAGTGAAGCGTCAGGACTGACTAACTATGGCTACACCTTC. This sequence encodes CASSEASGLTNYGYTF. The genes are TRBV6-1 and TRBJ1-2; D call uncertain. This CDR3 is 16 amino acids long. The germline CDR1 and CDR2 sequences are MNHNS and SASEGT. V dropped 0 bases and J dropped 0 bases, with 11 bases sitting between them.

The V gene is TRBV5-1, the J gene TRBJ1-4; D possibly corresponds to TRBD1 (6 bases). Between the trimmed V and J ends, which lost 0 bases and 1 base, there was a span of 10 bases. From germline, CDR1 is SGHRS and CDR2 YFSETQ. The CDR3 is 16 amino acids. CDR3 sequence: CASSLGQARTNEKLFF. The CDR3 bases are TGCGCCAGCAGCTTGGGACAGGCTCGAACTAATGAAAAACTGTTTTTT.

This clonotype appeared a single time. The chain has TRBV7-2 and TRBJ1-5; no definite D call. Per germline, CDR1 SGHTA and CDR2 FQGNSA. The CDR3 extends over 13 amino acids. Trimming stripped 3 bases from V and 1 base from J, with 4 bases between. CDR3 amino acids: CASSFNSNQPQHF. The DNA for the CDR3 is TGTGCCAGCAGCTTTAACAGCAATCAGCCCCAGCATTTT.

The V gene is TRBV2, the J gene TRBJ2-7, with 9 bases lining up with TRBD1. Trimming took 5 bases from V and 5 from J; bases not matched to a gene: 10. CDR1 is SNHLY and CDR2 is FYNNEI in the germline V gene. This CDR3 has 15 residues. CDR3 loop: CASSTWTGVPNEQYF. In nucleotides, the CDR3 is TGTGCCAGCAGTACCTGGACAGGGGTCCCCAACGAGCAGTACTTC.

The rearrangement links TRBV12-3 or TRBV12-4 to TRBJ1-3; no clear D. V was cut by 1 base and J by 4 bases, with 8 bases left in between. The CDR3 extends over 14 amino acids. The chain's CDR3 is CASSLEGLGNTIYF. Written as DNA, the CDR3 is TGTGCCAGCAGTTTAGAAGGGCTCGGAAACACCATATATTTT.

The chain combines TRBV29-1 with TRBJ1-4; D gene ambiguous. V was pared by 3 bases and J by 5 bases, with 10 bases between. This CDR3 spans 13 amino acids. Germline values: CDR1 SQVTM, CDR2 ANQGSEA. The CDR3 sequence is CSVERAANEKLFF. DNA of the CDR3: TGCAGCGTTGAGAGGGCGGCGAATGAAAAACTGTTTTTT.

The chain uses TRBV30 and TRBJ2-2, with D tentatively TRBD1 (5 bases). Looked up from germline, CDR1 is GTSNPN and CDR2 is SVGIG (reference sequence). Trimming removed 3 bases from V and 13 bases from J, with 15 bases in between. The CDR3 is 12 amino acids. CDR3: CAWSAQDTRLFF. CDR3 DNA: TGTGCCTGGAGCGCTCAGGACACCCGGCTGTTTTTT.

This sequence joins TRBV20-1 and TRBJ2-3; perhaps D is TRBD1 or TRBD2 (6 bases each). The germline CDR1 and CDR2 sequences are DFQATT and SNEGSKA (reference sequence). The CDR3 extends over 15 amino acids. V was trimmed by 6 bases and J by 1 base, leaving 17 bases between them. CDR3 in amino acids: CSARRSGAGTDTQYF. The CDR3 nucleotides are TGCAGTGCAAGGCGATCGGGGGCAGGCACAGATACGCAGTATTTT.

The chain joins TRBV4-3 to TRBJ1-6; possible D gene TRBD1, 5 bases. The CDR3 sequence is 14 residues long. Germline values: CDR1 LGHNA, CDR2 YSLEER. Trimming took 3 bases from V and 10 from J, leaving 13 bases between them. Here the CDR3 reads CASSHPGGGSPLHF. The CDR3, as DNA: TGCGCCAGCAGCCACCCAGGCGGGGGGTCACCCCTCCACTTT.

The rearrangement links TRBV6-1 to TRBJ1-2, with 8 bases that match TRBD1. This CDR3 spans 16 amino acids. Germline V gene data show CDR1 as MNHNS and CDR2 as SASEGT. V trimming: 8 bases; J trimming: 4 bases; junction bases outside the gene matches: 15. As DNA, the CDR3 is TGTGCCAGCCTGGGACAGGCCTATGAAGGTGCCTATGGCTACACCTTC. Translation: CASLGQAYEGAYGYTF.

The chain uses TRBV30 and TRBJ1-1; TRBD1 matches 12 bases. The CDR3 spans 12 residues. Trimming cost V 8 bases and J 7 bases; bases outside gene matches: 5. Germline V gene data show CDR1 as GTSNPN and CDR2 as SVGIG (reference sequence). For the CDR3, the DNA is TGTGCCCAAGGGGACAGGGGGCGTGAAGCTTTCTTT. This codes for CAQGDRGREAFF.

The gene calls are TRBV5-1 and TRBJ1-5; D is unclear. The CDR3 has 15 amino acids. Deletions cut 4 bases from V and 3 bases from J, with 14 bases between. The V gene's germline CDR1 is SGHRS and CDR2 YFSETQ. The CDR3 protein is CASSASDGINQPQHF. As DNA, the CDR3 is TGCGCCAGCAGCGCATCGGACGGTATCAATCAGCCCCAGCATTTT.

In its sample, this clonotype was seen once. The chain is built from TRBV7-2 and TRBJ2-1; D gene unclear. The CDR3 sequence is 12 residues long. Germline V CDR1 and CDR2: SGHTA, FQGNSA. V lost 6 bases and J 5 bases, leaving 8 bases between the germline ends. DNA for the CDR3: TGTGCCAGCAGGGCGGCTGACAATGAGCAGTTCTTC. This gives the protein CASRAADNEQFF.

The DNA for the CDR3 is TGTGCCAGCAGTCCTACTTGGACAGCAAAAGTAGTCGGAGAGACCCAGTACTTC. Protein product: CASSPTWTAKVVGETQYF. J is TRBJ2-5 and V is TRBV6-1, with a weak D call TRBD1 (6 bases). Germline assignment: CDR1 MNHNS and CDR2 SASEGT. CDR3 length: 18 amino acids. Trimming removed 5 bases from V and 4 bases from J, with 26 bases in between.